This T cell receptor beta chain originates from a study of OX40 agonist ivuxolimab in advanced cancers. As for the study in general: As their treatment, patients were administered ivuxolimab, an agonistic anti-OX40 (CD134) antibody. Hepatocellular carcinoma, melanoma, renal cell or head and neck cancer was diagnosed in the dose-escalation patients. Overall study results and limits: Normalized expansion of T-cell clones was also low for some nonresponders.

In the case of this clone: The antigen is unknown.

Autoimmune disease history or systemic immunosuppression excluded patients. The method was immunoSEQ multiplex PCR; TCRdb's version includes in-frame clones alone and lacks a portion of them. The sample contains 35,000 to 45,000 clones, about 90% of which appear only once. CDR1 is SQVTM and CDR2 is ANQGSEA in the germline V gene. The CDR3 is made up of 14 amino acids. Trimming took off 0 bases at V and 5 bases at J, with 13 bases between the two ends. The material was CD4+ or CD8+ T cells sorted from blood, obtained in a trial of the OX40 agonist ivuxolimab. The source of this sequence is an adult with an advanced solid tumor such as melanoma, head and neck, liver or kidney cancer. The rearrangement links TRBV29-1 to TRBJ1-2; perhaps TRBD1 as D (6 bases). In DNA, the CDR3 is TGCAGCGTTGAAGAACCGGGACACGAGTATGGCTACACCTTC. Translated: CSVEEPGHEYGYTF.